This TCR beta chain was captured in a study of cytomegalovirus exposure and HLA in healthy donors. The CDR3 spans 14 residues. Per germline, CDR1 MNHNS and CDR2 SASEGT. The germline V and J ends were trimmed by 3 bases and 4 bases, with 12 bases remaining between them. This PCR relied on a set of 60 Vbeta primers and 13 Jbeta primers. Some clones are missing from TCRdb's copy, which holds only in-frame ones; the method was immunoSEQ multiplex PCR. The sample holds approximately 220,000 clones, roughly 83% seen once. Sequencing was done on a sample of PBMCs. The sequence derives from a boy younger than 10 in good health and CMV-seronegative. The chain has TRBV6-1 and TRBJ1-2; D remains unclear. CDR3 DNA: TGTGCCAGCAGTGATATCGGGGATCCCTATGGCTACACCTTC. Its protein is CASSDIGDPYGYTF.